What follows are 28 T cell receptor beta chains derived from one specimen sequenced in a study of T cell changes during pregnancy in multiple sclerosis. Clones were sequenced by immunoSEQ multiplex PCR, and TCRdb holds only the in-frame ones, with some missing. The table lists 50,000 to 60,000 clones, 92% of them singletons. Sequencing was performed on CD4+ T cells from peripheral blood mononuclear cells, taken in the second trimester of pregnancy. Receptor source: a female donor with multiple sclerosis, enrolled in a pregnancy study.

V is TRBV5-1 and J is TRBJ1-3; tentatively, D is TRBD1 (6 bases). The CDR3 sequence is 15 residues long. Germline CDR1 reads SGHRS; CDR2 reads YFSETQ. V shed 2 bases and J shed 1 base, with 10 bases lying between them. The CDR3, as DNA: TGCGCCAGCAGCTTTGGGGGCGCTTCTGGAAACACCATATATTTT. Translation: CASSFGGASGNTIYF.

V gene TRBV4-2 combines with J gene TRBJ2-7; 7 bases agree with TRBD2. The CDR3 has 15 amino acids. Germline assignment: CDR1 LGHNA and CDR2 YNFKEQ. V shed 4 bases and J 0 bases; nucleotides not matched to a gene: 6. The CDR3 protein is CASSPRAGDSYEQYF. As DNA, the CDR3 is TGTGCCAGCAGCCCTAGGGCGGGAGACTCCTACGAGCAGTACTTC.

V gene TRBV7-2 combines with J gene TRBJ2-1, with TRBD1 matching over 11 bases. V shed 5 bases, J shed 3 bases, and the junction held 3 bases outside the gene matches. CDR3 length: 15 residues. The germline CDR1 and CDR2 sequences are SGHTA and FQGNSA. CDR3 in DNA: TGTGCCAGCAGCCAGGGACAGGGGGTCTACAATGAGCAGTTCTTC. The encoded protein is CASSQGQGVYNEQFF.

This chain joins TRBV5-1 and TRBJ1-5; TRBD1 might be the D (6 bases). The CDR3 loop spans 14 amino acids. The germline V and J ends were trimmed by 0 bases and 3 bases, with 7 bases remaining between them. Germline values: CDR1 SGHRS, CDR2 YFSETQ. The CDR3 nucleotides are TGCGCCAGCAGCTTGGGGACAGACAATCAGCCCCAGCATTTT. Protein sequence: CASSLGTDNQPQHF.

This chain connects TRBV10-1 to TRBJ1-1; no firm D call. Deletions cut 4 bases from V and 0 bases from J, with 6 bases between. Germline V gene sequence: CDR1 WNHNN, CDR2 SYGVQD (reference sequence). The CDR3 has 13 amino acids. CDR3 in DNA: TGCGCCAGCAGTGTTCAATTGAACACTGAAGCTTTCTTT. Protein: CASSVQLNTEAFF.

This chain uses TRBV9 with TRBJ2-1; 7 nucleotides match TRBD1. Germline CDR1 reads SGDLS; CDR2 reads YYNGEE. Trimming removed 2 bases from V and 6 bases from J; junction bases left unmatched: 2. The CDR3 is made up of 13 amino acids. In nucleotides, the CDR3 is TGTGCCAGCAGCGTTCCAGGGGGCAATGAGCAGTTCTTC. Its protein product is CASSVPGGNEQFF.

The chain uses TRBV5-3 and TRBJ1-5; no definite D call. TRBV5-3 qualifies as an ORF whose function is uncertain. V was pared by 6 bases and J by 1 base, with 23 bases between. CDR3 length: 18 amino acids. This CDR3 reads CARTEGQKLPRSNQPQHF. The CDR3 DNA follows: TGTGCCAGAACCGAGGGCCAGAAACTCCCCAGGAGCAATCAGCCCCAGCATTTT.

This clone was observed a single time. V usage is TRBV6-1 and J usage is TRBJ1-2; D unclear. CDR1 is MNHNS and CDR2 is SASEGT in the germline V gene. The CDR3 runs 12 residues. V gave up 2 bases and J gave up 6 bases, with 7 bases separating them. CDR3 sequence: CASSERGHGYTF. The CDR3 nucleotides are TGTGCCAGCAGTGAACGGGGTCATGGCTACACCTTC.

The rearrangement uses TRBV30 and TRBJ1-4; maybe TRBD1 (5 bases). Trimming took 2 bases from V and 7 from J, leaving 23 bases between them. Germline-derived CDR1 and CDR2 are GTSNPN and SVGIG (reference sequence). The CDR3 contains 17 residues. This CDR3 is CAWSPPGTEGTGEKLFF. The CDR3 nucleotides are TGTGCCTGGAGTCCCCCTGGGACGGAGGGTACGGGTGAAAAACTGTTTTTT.

The V gene is TRBV29-1, the J gene TRBJ1-1; D uncertain. The V end was cut by 8 bases, the J end by 2 bases, with 6 bases between. The CDR3 loop spans 10 amino acids. CDR1 and CDR2 (germline): SQVTM, ANQGSEA. CDR3 amino acids: CSTRNTEAFF. The CDR3 nucleotides are TGCAGCACCAGAAACACTGAAGCTTTCTTT.

This clone has only one observation. The V and J genes are TRBV6-5 and TRBJ2-7, with TRBD2 matching over 8 bases. The V and J ends lost 5 bases and 7 bases, in that order; junction bases with no gene match: 10. From germline, CDR1 is MNHEY and CDR2 SVGAGI. This CDR3 is built from 14 residues. The CDR3 spells CASSPGGGMREQYF. The CDR3 DNA follows: TGTGCCAGCAGTCCGGGGGGGGGTATGAGGGAGCAGTACTTC.

The count of this clone is one. This chain connects TRBV6-4 to TRBJ2-7, with D tentatively TRBD1 (6 bases). CDR3 length equals 14 residues. V shed 8 bases and J shed 3 bases, with 17 bases lying between them. The germline CDR1 and CDR2 sequences are MRHNA and SNTAGT. In DNA, the CDR3 is TGTGCCAGCTCCACCGGGACAAGGGTCTACGAGCAGTACTTC. Amino acid sequence: CASSTGTRVYEQYF.

The chain is built from TRBV5-5 and TRBJ1-3, with D possibly matching TRBD1 (6 bases). V lost 0 bases, J lost 2 bases, and 9 bases lay in between. Germline CDR1 SGHKS, CDR2 YYEKEE (reference sequence). The CDR3 runs to 15 residues. Here the CDR3 reads CASSLDRVAGNTIYF. The CDR3 DNA sequence: TGTGCCAGCAGCTTGGACAGGGTCGCTGGAAACACCATATATTTT.

The CDR3 sequence is CASRAGGWADYGYTF. The CDR3 DNA is TGTGCCAGCAGGGCCGGGGGTTGGGCCGACTATGGCTACACCTTC. This rearrangement joins TRBV14 to TRBJ1-2; D possibly corresponds to TRBD1 (5 bases). V lost 6 bases to trimming and J lost 3 bases, with 17 bases between them. CDR3 length: 15 amino acids. Looked up from germline, CDR1 is SGHDN and CDR2 is FVKESK.

In its sample, this clone was seen a few times. The chain has TRBV7-8 and TRBJ2-3, with 8 positions matching TRBD2. Germline V lookup: CDR1 SGHVS, CDR2 FQNEAQ. The CDR3 contains 15 residues. The junction had 5 bases not matched to a gene; V was cut back by 6 bases and J by 0 bases. The CDR3 is CASSQASGSTDTQYF. The DNA for the CDR3 is TGTGCCAGCAGTCAAGCTAGCGGGAGCACAGATACGCAGTATTTT.

The V and J genes are TRBV2 and TRBJ1-1; D is unclear. V lost 3 bases to trimming and J lost 10 bases, with 15 bases between them. Germline loops: CDR1 SNHLY, CDR2 FYNNEI. The CDR3 is made up of 13 amino acids. CDR3: CASSDLWSEGAFF. The CDR3 DNA reads TGTGCCAGCAGTGATCTGTGGAGTGAGGGAGCTTTCTTT.

The chain recombines TRBV29-1 with TRBJ1-3; 9 bases map to TRBD1. The CDR3 spans 15 residues. V shed 6 bases and J 2 bases; nucleotides not matched to a gene: 8. CDR1 is SQVTM and CDR2 is ANQGSEA in the germline V gene. CDR3 amino acids: CSVYEGTGTGNTIYF. CDR3 sequence (DNA): TGCAGCGTCTATGAGGGGACAGGGACTGGAAACACCATATATTTT.

V gene TRBV28 combines with J gene TRBJ2-3, with TRBD1 matching 7 bases. Germline V gene data show CDR1 as MDHEN and CDR2 as SYDVKM. The CDR3 loop spans 13 amino acids. Trimming at V came to 5 bases and at J to 5 bases, leaving 4 bases not matched to a gene. The CDR3 nucleotides read TGTGCCAGCAGTCGAACAGGGGAAGATACGCAGTATTTT. This gives the protein CASSRTGEDTQYF.

The chain carries TRBV27 and TRBJ2-3; 14 bases agree with TRBD2. The length of the CDR3 is 20 residues. V was pared by 5 bases and J by 0 bases, with 13 bases of the junction left unmatched. Looked up from germline, CDR1 is MNHEY and CDR2 is SMNVEV (reference sequence). CDR3 protein: CASSLSPGLAGGRSTDTQYF. Here the CDR3 DNA reads TGTGCCAGCAGTCTAAGCCCCGGACTAGCGGGGGGCCGTAGCACAGATACGCAGTATTTT.

The chain has TRBV5-1 and TRBJ1-1; 9 bases align to TRBD1. The ends lost 1 base at V and 2 bases at J; junction bases unmatched: 9. There are 17 residues in the CDR3. Germline assignment: CDR1 SGHRS and CDR2 YFSETQ. CDR3 in DNA: TGCGCCAGCAGCTTGAACCCGGGACAGGGAAGAAACACTGAAGCTTTCTTT. As protein: CASSLNPGQGRNTEAFF.

This clone was counted once. The chain is built from TRBV11-1 and TRBJ1-6; D not certain. Trimming took 2 bases from V and 0 from J, leaving 5 bases between them. CDR1 and CDR2 from the germline V gene are SGHAT and FQDESV (reference sequence). CDR3 length: 15 residues. The CDR3 DNA reads TGTGCCAGCAGCTTATATAGCTCCTATAATTCACCCCTCCACTTT. Its translation is CASSLYSSYNSPLHF.

The chain is built from TRBV7-9 and TRBJ1-2; possibly TRBD1 for D (5 bases). Trimming took 5 bases from V and 7 from J, leaving 17 bases between them. Germline CDR1 reads SEHNR; CDR2 reads FQNEAQ (reference sequence). The CDR3 is 14 residues long. The CDR3 DNA is TGTGCCAGCAGCCGAATTAGGGGTTTCCGTGGCTACACCTTC. Its protein product is CASSRIRGFRGYTF.

J is TRBJ1-4 and V is TRBV7-9; tentative D call: TRBD1 (5 bases). In germline, CDR1 is SEHNR, CDR2 FQNEAQ (reference sequence). Trimming removed 0 bases from V and 0 bases from J, with 11 bases in between. The CDR3 length is 17 residues. CDR3 DNA: TGTGCCAGCAGCTTAGCGGCTCCCAGGGCAACTAATGAAAAACTGTTTTTT. It specifies CASSLAAPRATNEKLFF. The entire variable domain, with the rest obtained from reference TRBV7-9 and TRBJ1-4, is as follows: DTGVSQNPRHKITKRGQNVTFRCDPISEHNRLYWYRQTLGQGPEFLTYFQNEAQLEKSRLLSDRFSAERPKGSFSTLEIQRTEQGDSAMYLCASSLAAPRATNEKLFFGSGTQLSVL.

V gene TRBV19 combines with J gene TRBJ1-1; 7 bases match TRBD1. Germline assignment: CDR1 LNHDA and CDR2 SQIVND (reference sequence). Unmatched junction bases numbered 11, after V lost 8 bases and J lost 5 bases. The CDR3 has 14 amino acids. The CDR3 loop reads CASSADRAGTEAFF. The CDR3, as DNA: TGTGCCAGTTCAGCTGACAGGGCGGGAACTGAAGCTTTCTTT.

The chain has TRBV5-1 and TRBJ2-2; D is ambiguous. This CDR3 is 15 amino acids long. Germline V gene data show CDR1 as SGHRS and CDR2 as YFSETQ. Deletions cut 0 bases from V and 6 bases from J, with 12 bases between. CDR3 amino acids: CASSLEEVPAGELFF. The CDR3 DNA follows: TGCGCCAGCAGCTTGGAAGAAGTTCCAGCCGGGGAGCTGTTTTTT.

In the case of this clone: An end of the junction does not agree with germline; a read error may underlie this. The chain carries TRBV4-1 and TRBJ2-5; D is perhaps TRBD2 (5 bases). The CDR3 loop spans 15 amino acids. Germline loops: CDR1 MGHRA, CDR2 YSYEKL. DNA for the CDR3: TGCGCCAGCAGCCCACCAGGACTTACAAGAGAGGCCCAGTACTTC. It encodes CASSPPGLTREAQYF.

V usage is TRBV7-9 and J usage is TRBJ1-6; D is ambiguous. The CDR3 extends over 14 amino acids. V was cut by 1 base and J by 13 bases, with 14 bases left in between. Germline-derived CDR1 and CDR2 are SEHNR and FQNEAQ (reference sequence). CDR3 DNA: TGTGCCAGCAGCTTAGAACAGATGGCCGCCCCCCTCCACTTT. Its protein product is CASSLEQMAAPLHF.

This clone was detected only once. This chain links TRBV6-5 with TRBJ2-3; 7 positions match TRBD1. The CDR3 runs to 13 residues. Losses at the gene ends were 6 bases for V and 4 bases for J; bases not matched to a gene: 4. Looked up from germline, CDR1 is MNHEY and CDR2 is SVGAGI. CDR3 sequence reads: CASRTGLPDTQYF. The CDR3 DNA reads as TGTGCCAGCAGGACAGGGTTGCCAGATACGCAGTATTTT.